Presented here are 5 T cell receptor beta chains from one specimen sequenced in a study of CD8 T cells in ankylosing spondylitis. General study results and limits: Eight or nine highly homologous variants made up a TCR beta motif that seemed to typify ankylosing spondylitis blood.

MiXCR, run by TCRdb on the 5' RACE reads, gives a single entry per CDR3 protein. The data show 100,000 to 150,000 distinct CDR3 sequences, with roughly 17% seen just once and roughly 30% held by the top ten. The antigens these receptors bind are not known. The sample comprised blood, either unsorted or a sorted T cell fraction (not recorded which). The receptors stem from a male donor with ankylosing spondylitis.

This clonotype was seen many times. J is TRBJ1-4 and V is TRBV24-1; D gene ambiguous. This CDR3 spans 13 amino acids. The germline CDR1 and CDR2 sequences are KGHDR and SFDVKD. V lost 8 bases, J lost 8 bases, and 14 bases lay in between. CDR3 region: CATTDSNGEKLFF. In nucleotides, the CDR3 is TGTGCCACCACGGACTCCAACGGAGAAAAACTGTTTTTT.

V and J are TRBV12-3 or TRBV12-4 and TRBJ1-1; a possible D gene is TRBD1 (5 bases). The CDR3 is 15 amino acids. Trimming took 4 bases from V and 3 from J, leaving 15 bases between them. The CDR3, as DNA: TGTGCCAGCAGTTCCTACCGGGGGGAGGACACTGAAGCTTTCTTT. Amino acid sequence: CASSSYRGEDTEAFF.

The J gene is TRBJ1-1, the V gene TRBV5-4; D gene uncertain. V was cut by 1 base and J by 6 bases, with 10 bases left in between. The CDR3 has 13 amino acids. Germline loops: CDR1 SGHNT, CDR2 YYREEE (reference sequence). The CDR3: CASSLISNPEAFF. The CDR3 DNA follows: TGTGCCAGCAGCTTGATCAGCAACCCTGAAGCTTTCTTT.

The chain uses TRBV5-6 and TRBJ2-1; D unresolved. Trimming left V 0 bases short and J 3 bases short, with 4 bases between. CDR3 length: 13 residues. Germline lookup yields CDR1 SGHDT and CDR2 YYEEEE. DNA of the CDR3: TGTGCCAGCAGCTTGGAAGACTACAATGAGCAGTTCTTC. It encodes CASSLEDYNEQFF.

Concerning this clonotype itself: A much larger clone is a single base away; this may be a read error. The chain is built from TRBV6-1 and TRBJ1-1; the D gene is possibly TRBD1 (5 bases). This CDR3 is 14 amino acids long. Germline values: CDR1 MNHNS, CDR2 SASEGT. V gave up 5 bases and J gave up 1 base, with 11 bases separating them. CDR3 region: CASSTSGWNTEAFF. As DNA, the CDR3 is TGTGCCAGCAGTACGTCAGGGTGGAACACTGAAGCTTTCTTT.